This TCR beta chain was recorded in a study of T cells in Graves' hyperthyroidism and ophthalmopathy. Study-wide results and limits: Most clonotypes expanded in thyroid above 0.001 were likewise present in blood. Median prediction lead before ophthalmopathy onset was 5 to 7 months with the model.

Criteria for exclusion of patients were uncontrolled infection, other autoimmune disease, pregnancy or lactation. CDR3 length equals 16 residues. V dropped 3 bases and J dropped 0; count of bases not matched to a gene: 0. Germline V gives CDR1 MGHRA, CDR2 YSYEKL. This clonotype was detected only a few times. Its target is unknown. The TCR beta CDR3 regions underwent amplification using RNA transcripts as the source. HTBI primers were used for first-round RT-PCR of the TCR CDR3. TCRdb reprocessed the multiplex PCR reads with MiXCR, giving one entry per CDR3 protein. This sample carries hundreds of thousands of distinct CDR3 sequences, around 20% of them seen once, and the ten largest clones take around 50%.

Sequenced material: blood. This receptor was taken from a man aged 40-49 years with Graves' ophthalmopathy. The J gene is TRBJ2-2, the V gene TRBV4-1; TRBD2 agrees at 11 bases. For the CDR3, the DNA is TGCGCCAGCAGCCAGACTAGCGGGGCGAACACCGGGGAGCTGTTTTTT. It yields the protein CASSQTSGANTGELFF.